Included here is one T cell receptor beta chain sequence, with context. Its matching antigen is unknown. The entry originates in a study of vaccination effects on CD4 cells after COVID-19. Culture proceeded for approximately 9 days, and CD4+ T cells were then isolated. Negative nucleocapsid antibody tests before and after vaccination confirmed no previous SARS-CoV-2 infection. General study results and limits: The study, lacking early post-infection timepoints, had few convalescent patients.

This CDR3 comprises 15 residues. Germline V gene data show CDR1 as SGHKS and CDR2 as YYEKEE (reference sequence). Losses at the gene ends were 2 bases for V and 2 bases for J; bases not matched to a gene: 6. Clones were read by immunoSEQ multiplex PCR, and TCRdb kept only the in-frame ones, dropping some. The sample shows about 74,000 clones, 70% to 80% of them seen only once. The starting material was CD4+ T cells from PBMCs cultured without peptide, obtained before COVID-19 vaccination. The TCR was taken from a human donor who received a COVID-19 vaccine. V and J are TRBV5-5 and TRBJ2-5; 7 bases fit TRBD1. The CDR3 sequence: CASSLSPGQQETQYF. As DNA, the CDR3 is TGTGCCAGCAGCTTATCCCCGGGACAGCAAGAGACCCAGTACTTC.